The 19 T cell receptor beta chains below were found in one sample sequenced in a study of blood T cell repertoires in COVID-19 (dated by TCRdb to 2018 to 2020). The library was generated by the immunoSEQ multiplex PCR assay. The clones in this table, taken by TCRdb from immuneACCESS, are in-frame only. Not every clone is retained; where verified, under half of the shortfall comes from an unresolved V gene, and the cause of the rest is unknown. Recorded for this sample are 60,000 to 75,000 clones; roughly two thirds of them occurred a single time. The ten most abundant clones make up approximately 51% of the sample. The material sequenced was PBMCs or T cells enriched from blood (not recorded which). These receptors were collected from a woman aged 60-70 years who had been exposed to COVID-19.

This clone was recorded a few times. The CDR3 DNA is TGTGCCAGCAGCCTCGGACAGGGAGAAGCTTTCTTT. This sequence encodes CASSLGQGEAFF. The chain carries TRBV7-6 and TRBJ1-1; 8 bases match TRBD1. The CDR3 has 12 residues. Germline assignment: CDR1 SGHVS and CDR2 FNYEAQ. J was trimmed by 8 bases and V by 5 bases; bases with no gene match: 4.

This chain uses TRBV28 with TRBJ1-4; TRBD1 agrees at 11 bases. V was pared by 5 bases and J by 8 bases, with 7 bases of the junction left unmatched. The CDR3 loop spans 15 amino acids. The germline gives CDR1 MDHEN, CDR2 SYDVKM. CDR3 protein: CASSAPGQGDEKLFF. In nucleotides, the CDR3 is TGTGCCAGCAGTGCTCCGGGACAGGGGGACGAAAAACTGTTTTTT.

The rearrangement uses TRBV5-1 and TRBJ2-2; 8 bases are shared with TRBD1. The ends lost 4 bases at V and 0 bases at J; junction bases unmatched: 8. This CDR3 has 17 amino acids. Germline V lookup: CDR1 SGHRS, CDR2 YFSETQ. The CDR3 bases are TGCGCCAGCAGCCCGCATACAGGGGGAACGAACACCGGGGAGCTGTTTTTT. Protein: CASSPHTGGTNTGELFF.

In DNA, the CDR3 is TGTGCCAGCAGCTTAGCGTCTCCCTACAATTCGGGTGAGCAGTTCTTC. Translating it yields CASSLASPYNSGEQFF. The V gene is TRBV7-2, the J gene TRBJ2-1; the D is unclear. The CDR3 sequence is 16 residues long. V gave up 0 bases and J gave up 9 bases, with 18 bases separating them. The germline CDR1 and CDR2 sequences are SGHTA and FQGNSA.

This chain uses TRBV28 with TRBJ1-5; 10 bases agree with TRBD1. The CDR3 covers 16 residues. The J segment lost 4 bases and the V segment lost 0 bases, leaving 3 bases of the junction unmatched. Germline V lookup: CDR1 MDHEN, CDR2 SYDVKM. The CDR3 loop reads CASSLWAGQGNQPQHF. The CDR3 DNA reads as TGTGCCAGCAGTTTATGGGCGGGACAGGGGAATCAGCCCCAGCATTTT.

V usage is TRBV2 and J usage is TRBJ2-7; weak D call: TRBD2 (5 bases). Trimming stripped 11 bases from V and 4 bases from J, with 12 bases between. Germline CDR1 SNHLY, CDR2 FYNNEI. The CDR3 runs to 11 residues. The CDR3: CAGGQSYEQYF. The CDR3 DNA sequence: TGTGCCGGAGGTCAGAGTTACGAGCAGTACTTC.

This clone was counted a single time. The V gene is TRBV28, the J gene TRBJ2-5; 16 bases are a match to TRBD2. The germline V gene encodes CDR1 MDHEN and CDR2 SYDVKM. This CDR3 comprises 19 residues. With V trimmed by 3 bases and J by 5 bases, 12 bases remained unmatched. The chain's CDR3 is CASSFTPGTSGRARETQYF. The CDR3 DNA reads TGTGCCAGCAGTTTTACCCCCGGGACTAGCGGGAGGGCCAGGGAGACCCAGTACTTC.

This clone was recorded a few times. This chain uses TRBV3-1 (or the pseudogene TRBV3-2) with TRBJ1-5, with D uncertain. V lost 1 base, J lost 5 bases, and 12 bases lay in between. The CDR3 totals 15 residues. Germline V gene sequence: CDR1 LGHDT, CDR2 YNNKEL (reference sequence). CDR3 region: CASSQGGTRHQPQHF. The CDR3 DNA is TGTGCCAGCAGCCAAGGAGGTACTCGGCATCAGCCCCAGCATTTT.

The chain recombines TRBV5-6 with TRBJ1-5; D remains ambiguous. Germline CDR1 SGHDT, CDR2 YYEEEE. V dropped 1 base and J dropped 1 base, with 6 bases sitting between them. The CDR3 contains 14 residues. CDR3 DNA sequence: TGTGCCAGCAGCTTGCCGGGGAGCAATCAGCCCCAGCATTTT. It specifies CASSLPGSNQPQHF. The whole variable domain, filled in from reference TRBV5-6 and TRBJ1-5, reads DAGVTQSPTHLIKTRGQQVTLRCSPKSGHDTVSWYQQALGQGPQFIFQYYEEEERQRGNFPDRFSGHQFPNYSSELNVNALLLGDSALYLCASSLPGSNQPQHFGDGTRLSIL.

This rearrangement joins TRBV4-2 to TRBJ1-5; D gene ambiguous. Trimming took 0 bases from V and 5 from J, leaving 11 bases between them. Germline loops: CDR1 LGHNA, CDR2 YNFKEQ. CDR3 size: 15 residues. The CDR3 spells CASSQDWAEDQPQHF. Here the CDR3 DNA reads TGTGCCAGCAGCCAAGATTGGGCAGAAGATCAGCCCCAGCATTTT.

The rearrangement links TRBV6-5 to TRBJ2-1; 7 nucleotides agree with TRBD2. CDR1 and CDR2 from the germline V gene are MNHEY and SVGAGI. V shed 4 bases, J shed 7 bases, and the junction held 7 bases outside the gene matches. This CDR3 has 14 residues. CDR3 bases: TGTGCCAGCAGTTTTGCGGGGGACCGAAATGAGCAGTTCTTC. As protein: CASSFAGDRNEQFF.

This chain joins TRBV6-5 and TRBJ2-7; 10 bases are shared with TRBD1. Unmatched junction bases numbered 11, after V lost 5 bases and J lost 7 bases. The CDR3 runs 15 residues. Germline loops: CDR1 MNHEY, CDR2 SVGAGI. The CDR3 loop is CASSITGTGVGEQYF. The CDR3 DNA is TGTGCCAGCAGTATTACCGGGACAGGGGTAGGGGAGCAGTACTTC.

The chain has TRBV18 and TRBJ2-3; 11 positions match TRBD2. The CDR3 extends over 17 amino acids. The germline gives CDR1 KGHSH, CDR2 LQKENI. After removal of 0 bases from V and 3 bases from J, the junction contained 5 bases not matched to a gene. The CDR3 region is CASSPPTSGKGTDTQYF. Here the CDR3 DNA reads TGTGCCAGCTCACCACCGACTAGCGGGAAAGGAACAGATACGCAGTATTTT.

The chain uses TRBV5-1 and TRBJ2-2; tentatively, D is TRBD1 (5 bases). The CDR3 has 15 amino acids. The germline gives CDR1 SGHRS, CDR2 YFSETQ. The V and J ends lost 0 bases and 8 bases respectively, with 14 bases between them. The CDR3 is CASSLGTNALGELFF. Here the CDR3 DNA reads TGCGCCAGCAGCTTGGGGACAAACGCGTTAGGGGAGCTGTTTTTT.

J is TRBJ2-7 and V is TRBV6-5; D might be TRBD2 (5 bases). Trimming stripped 6 bases from V and 3 bases from J, with 15 bases between. This CDR3 is built from 14 residues. Germline V gene lookup returns CDR1 MNHEY and CDR2 SVGAGI. The CDR3 sequence: CASSQRSGLYEQYF. CDR3 coding DNA: TGTGCCAGCAGCCAACGGAGCGGCCTCTACGAGCAGTACTTC.

The chain carries TRBV6-5 and TRBJ1-6; weak D call: TRBD1 (5 bases). Deletions cut 0 bases from V and 8 bases from J, with 11 bases between. The germline V gene has CDR1 MNHEY and CDR2 SVGAGI. This CDR3 region has 15 residues. This CDR3 is CASSYSVGGDSPLHF. The CDR3 nucleotides are TGTGCCAGCAGTTACTCAGTCGGGGGTGATTCACCCCTCCACTTT.

Remarks on this clone: Other DNA sequences in the same sample also yield this CDR3. The chain couples TRBV7-2 to TRBJ2-1; tentatively, D is TRBD2 (5 bases). The CDR3 is 13 residues long. Per the germline V gene, CDR1 is SGHTA and CDR2 is FQGNSA. Between the trimmed V and J ends, which lost 6 bases and 7 bases, there was a span of 13 bases. CDR3 in DNA: TGTGCCAGCAGTCTCGGAACGGGAAATGAGCAGTTCTTC. It translates to CASSLGTGNEQFF.

The gene calls are TRBV27 and TRBJ2-7; 10 bases align to TRBD1. The V segment lost 5 bases and the J segment 2 bases; nucleotides outside the gene matches: 6. The CDR3 runs to 15 residues. Germline-derived CDR1 and CDR2 are MNHEY and SMNVEV (reference sequence). CDR3 coding DNA: TGTGCCAGCAGTAACGGACAGGGGGGAGCCTACGAGCAGTACTTC. Translation gives CASSNGQGGAYEQYF.

This clone has only one observation. The J gene is TRBJ2-1, the V gene TRBV4-1; the match to TRBD1 covers 11 bases. Germline V gene sequence: CDR1 MGHRA, CDR2 YSYEKL. The CDR3 spans 18 residues. V lost 1 base, J lost 7 bases, and 12 bases stayed unmatched. The CDR3 reads CASSQAQLRDRGVNEQFF. The CDR3 DNA sequence: TGCGCCAGCAGCCAAGCGCAGTTGAGGGACAGGGGGGTTAATGAGCAGTTCTTC.